This entry describes one T cell receptor (beta chain). This sample stems from a study of blood T cell repertoires in COVID-19. Study in general: Some COVID-19 samples were acute and others convalescent; all came from the United States, Italy and Spain.

V was shortened by 0 bases and J by 4 bases, with 10 bases between the two germline ends. Germline-derived CDR1 and CDR2 are MGHRA and YSYEKL. The CDR3 covers 15 residues. Generated by immunoSEQ multiplex PCR, the TCRdb table keeps only in-frame clones and is missing some. The data hold some 70,000 clones, with around 89% observed a single time. The source of this sequence is an older woman with acute or convalescent COVID-19. This rearrangement joins TRBV4-1 to TRBJ1-5; D possibly corresponds to TRBD1 (6 bases). Material: peripheral blood. The CDR3 loop reads CASSQDLRGNQPQHF. For the CDR3, the DNA is TGCGCCAGCAGCCAAGATTTGAGGGGGAATCAGCCCCAGCATTTT.